The 21 T cell receptor beta chains below all came from one sample that was sequenced in a study of T cells in Graves' hyperthyroidism and ophthalmopathy. RNA transcripts were the template for amplifying TCR beta CDR3 regions. Primed by the HTBI set, a first-round RT-PCR was run on the TCR CDR3. TCRdb ran MiXCR on the multiplex PCR reads and lists one entry per CDR3 protein. This table has around 400,000 distinct CDR3 sequences, less than 20% appearing once. The specimen sequenced was blood. Every receptor here comes from a woman aged 18 to 35 with Graves' hyperthyroidism that later progressed to Graves' ophthalmopathy.

This clonotype has a count of ten or more. The chain links TRBV7-2 to TRBJ1-1; TRBD1 aligns across 9 bases. Germline loops: CDR1 SGHTA, CDR2 FQGNSA. The CDR3 spans 15 residues. The V gene end was trimmed by 4 bases and the J gene end by 5 bases; junction bases not matched to a gene: 8. In nucleotides, the CDR3 is TGTGCCAGCAGCTCCACAGGGGGCGTGGGGACTGAAGCTTTCTTT. It translates to CASSSTGGVGTEAFF.

This clonotype was detected ten times or more. The gene calls are TRBV7-9 and TRBJ2-7, with unresolved D. The V gene's germline CDR1 is SEHNR and CDR2 FQNEAQ (reference sequence). Trimming shortened V by 8 bases and J by 3 bases, and 14 bases separated the two germline ends. The CDR3 loop spans 13 amino acids. CDR3 region: CASGQDSLYEQYF. For the CDR3, the DNA is TGTGCCAGCGGTCAGGATAGCCTCTACGAGCAGTACTTC.

This clonotype was observed many times. The chain has TRBV20-1 and TRBJ1-1, with no clear D. This CDR3 contains 14 residues. Trimming removed 4 bases from V and 0 bases from J, with 12 bases in between. Germline V lookup: CDR1 DFQATT, CDR2 SNEGSKA (reference sequence). Here the CDR3 DNA reads TGCAGTGCTAACGAGGGCACCTTGAACACTGAAGCTTTCTTT. Amino acid sequence: CSANEGTLNTEAFF.

This clonotype was recorded at least ten times. This chain links TRBV2 with TRBJ2-7; 9 nucleotides align to TRBD1. Germline loops: CDR1 SNHLY, CDR2 FYNNEI. The CDR3 has 14 amino acids. Trimming at V came to 5 bases and at J to 3 bases, leaving 5 bases not matched to a gene. CDR3 DNA: TGTGCCAGCAGTCTACAGGGGGCGAACTACGAGCAGTACTTC. Translation gives CASSLQGANYEQYF.

Details on this clonotype: One base away lies a much larger clone, so this may be a sequencing read error. Since the CDR3 does not end with the conserved phenylalanine or tryptophan, this likely comes from a read error. The chain links TRBV5-6 to TRBJ1-2; 9 nucleotides agree with TRBD1. CDR1 is SGHDT and CDR2 is YYEEEE in the germline V gene. V trimming: 4 bases; J trimming: 4 bases; junction bases outside the gene matches: 2. This CDR3 is built from 13 residues. The CDR3, as DNA: TGTGCCAGCAGCCCACAGGGGGCCTATGGCTACACCCTC. Translating it yields CASSPQGAYGYTL.

This clonotype was counted many times. The chain uses TRBV7-6 and TRBJ2-7, with 15 positions matching TRBD2. V shed 2 bases, J shed 4 bases, and the junction held 6 bases outside the gene matches. This CDR3 has 17 residues. The germline V gene encodes CDR1 SGHVS and CDR2 FNYEAQ. As DNA, the CDR3 is TGTGCCAGCAGCTTAAAGGAGGGGACTAGCGGGAGGTACGAGCAGTACTTC. Amino acids: CASSLKEGTSGRYEQYF.

In this sample, this clonotype turned up many times. CDR3 sequence (DNA): TGTGCCAGCAGGTCGGGGCAGGTCGGAAAACTGTTTTTT. This gives the protein CASRSGQVGKLFF. The rearrangement uses TRBV11-2 and TRBJ1-4, with TRBD1 as a possible D gene (5 bases). CDR3 size: 13 residues. Trimming pared 6 bases from V and 10 bases from J, leaving 15 bases between. The V gene's germline CDR1 is SGHAT and CDR2 FQNNGV.

This clonotype was observed a few times. The chain is built from TRBV6-1 and TRBJ2-1; D possibly uses TRBD1 or TRBD2 (5 bases each). Germline V gene sequence: CDR1 MNHNS, CDR2 SASEGT. Between the trimmed V and J ends, which lost 6 bases and 8 bases, there was a span of 14 bases. CDR3 length: 13 residues. This CDR3 is CASSDHGGYEQFF. In nucleotides, the CDR3 is TGTGCCAGCAGCGACCATGGGGGATATGAGCAGTTCTTC.

Many counts were recorded for this clonotype. CDR3 sequence reads: CASSLWYRVSDTQYF. CDR3 in DNA: TGTGCCAGCAGTTTATGGTACAGGGTCTCAGATACGCAGTATTTT. The V gene is TRBV28, the J gene TRBJ2-3; perhaps TRBD1 as D (6 bases). The CDR3 spans 15 residues. Germline CDR1 MDHEN, CDR2 SYDVKM. Trimming left V 0 bases short and J 4 bases short, with 11 bases between. The full variable domain, rest sourced from reference TRBV28 and TRBJ2-3, is DVKVTQSSRYLVKRTGEKVFLECVQDMDHENMFWYRQDPGLGLRLIYFSYDVKMKEKGDIPEGYSVSREKKERFSLILESASTNQTSMYLCASSLWYRVSDTQYFGPGTRLTVL.

This clonotype occurred a few times. The rearrangement joins TRBV5-1 to TRBJ2-4; 9 bases line up with TRBD1. V trimming: 4 bases; J trimming: 3 bases; junction bases outside the gene matches: 5. CDR3 length: 15 residues. From germline, CDR1 is SGHRS and CDR2 YFSETQ. Here the CDR3 DNA reads TGCGCCAGCAGCGTGGGACAGGGTGGCAAAAACATTCAGTACTTC. Translating gives CASSVGQGGKNIQYF.

This clonotype appeared many times. This sequence joins TRBV12-3 or TRBV12-4 and TRBJ1-6, with D perhaps matching TRBD1 (5 bases). CDR3 length equals 17 residues. Trimming took off 1 base at V and 9 bases at J, with 19 bases between the two ends. CDR3 DNA: TGTGCCAGCAGTTTAGAGTGGGCGGGGGAGGATGGTTCACCCCTCCACTTT. Its protein product is CASSLEWAGEDGSPLHF.

This clonotype was seen at least ten times. The rearrangement links TRBV6-1 to TRBJ2-5, with D maybe TRBD1 (8 bases). The CDR3 is 14 amino acids. The V gene lost 4 bases and the J gene lost 5 bases, with 14 bases spanning the gap. CDR1 MNHNS and CDR2 SASEGT come from the germline V gene. CDR3 protein: CASSADRGGETQYF. In DNA, the CDR3 is TGTGCCAGCAGTGCTGACAGGGGAGGGGAGACCCAGTACTTC.

Comment on this clonotype: Possible read error: a much larger clone is one base away. The CDR3 sequence is CASSLTGPATNEKLFF. CDR3 DNA: TGTGCCAGCAGTCTTACAGGCCCAGCAACTAATGAAAAACTGTTTTTT. The genes are TRBV12-3 or TRBV12-4 and TRBJ1-4; D is possibly TRBD1 (5 bases). CDR3 length: 16 residues. Between the trimmed V and J ends, which lost 5 bases and 0 bases, there was a span of 13 bases.

In its sample, this clonotype was seen many times. The chain combines TRBV2 with TRBJ1-5; maybe TRBD1 (6 bases). CDR1 and CDR2 (germline): SNHLY, FYNNEI. This CDR3 has 14 residues. V lost 3 bases, J lost 4 bases, and 10 bases lay in between. CDR3 in amino acids: CASSEWTDNQPQHF. The DNA of the CDR3 is TGTGCCAGCAGTGAGTGGACAGATAATCAGCCCCAGCATTTT.

This clonotype has just a few counts. In DNA, the CDR3 is TGTGCCAGCATGGGACTTGCGAACACCGGGGAGCTGTTTTTT. This encodes CASMGLANTGELFF. This chain uses TRBV25-1 with TRBJ2-2, with D possibly being TRBD2 (6 bases). This CDR3 region has 14 residues. V was shortened by 7 bases and J by 0 bases, with 9 bases between the two germline ends. Germline-derived CDR1 and CDR2 are MGHDK and SYGVNS.

The chain is built from TRBV28 and TRBJ2-3; 12 bases line up with TRBD1. With 5 bases clipped from V and 4 bases from J, the junction kept 10 bases outside the gene matches. The germline V gene has CDR1 MDHEN and CDR2 SYDVKM. This CDR3 contains 17 residues. The DNA for the CDR3 is TGTGCCAGCAGTCCAACCGGGACAGGGGGCGGGTCAGATACGCAGTATTTT. Protein: CASSPTGTGGGSDTQYF.

This clonotype was detected many times. The V gene is TRBV28, the J gene TRBJ2-3; D is possibly TRBD2 (7 bases). The germline CDR1 and CDR2 sequences are MDHEN and SYDVKM. This CDR3 is built from 15 residues. V was cut by 6 bases and J by 1 base, with 14 bases left in between. DNA for the CDR3: TGTGCCAGCAGAGCTGGGGGGGCGCGCACAGATACGCAGTATTTT. Its protein product is CASRAGGARTDTQYF. The variable domain in full, completed from reference TRBV28 and TRBJ2-3, reads DVKVTQSSRYLVKRTGEKVFLECVQDMDHENMFWYRQDPGLGLRLIYFSYDVKMKEKGDIPEGYSVSREKKERFSLILESASTNQTSMYLCASRAGGARTDTQYFGPGTRLTVL.

This clonotype was counted between two and nine times. The CDR3 loop is CASSSRGGNSYEQYF. The CDR3 coding sequence is TGTGCCAGCAGTTCTAGGGGCGGGAATTCTTACGAGCAGTACTTC. The V gene is TRBV28, the J gene TRBJ2-7; maybe TRBD2 (6 bases). The V end was cut by 4 bases, the J end by 4 bases, with 17 bases between. There are 15 residues in the CDR3. From germline, CDR1 is MDHEN and CDR2 SYDVKM. The full variable domain, rest sourced from reference TRBV28 and TRBJ2-7, is DVKVTQSSRYLVKRTGEKVFLECVQDMDHENMFWYRQDPGLGLRLIYFSYDVKMKEKGDIPEGYSVSREKKERFSLILESASTNQTSMYLCASSSRGGNSYEQYFGPGTRLTVT.

This clonotype was picked up many times. The CDR3, as DNA: TGTGCCAGTTACCCGGAGGAGACCCAGTACTTC. Its translation is CASYPEETQYF. This chain links TRBV2 with TRBJ2-5; D is undetermined. Germline CDR1 and CDR2: SNHLY and FYNNEI. Trimming stripped 9 bases from V and 5 bases from J, with 10 bases between. There are 11 residues in the CDR3.

With respect to this clonotype: Since a much larger clone is just one base distant, this may be a read error. V usage is TRBV24-1 and J usage is TRBJ2-7; 8 bases agree with TRBD1. Germline lookup yields CDR1 KGHDR and CDR2 SFDVKD. The length of the CDR3 is 12 residues. Here the CDR3 DNA reads TGTGCCACCTCGGACAGGGAGGACGAGCAGTGCTTC. This sequence encodes CATSDREDEQCF.

This clonotype occurred many times. This chain uses TRBV7-3 with TRBJ2-7; 8 positions match TRBD2. The CDR3 totals 14 residues. Germline-derived CDR1 and CDR2 are SGHTA and FQGTGA. Losses at the gene ends were 3 bases for V and 6 bases for J; bases not matched to a gene: 7. In nucleotides, the CDR3 is TGTGCCAGCAGCTTCAGCCCCGGGAGGGCCGAGCAGTACTTC. Translation: CASSFSPGRAEQYF.